One and the same sample provided the 32 T cell receptor beta chains below, sequenced in a study of monozygotic twins with inflammatory bowel disease. TCRdb reprocessed the 5' RACE reads and reports one entry per CDR3 protein, with no DNA. This sample's clone table lists approximately 400,000 distinct CDR3 sequences. Sequences were obtained from blood. These receptors were obtained from a human donor with ulcerative colitis or Crohn's disease, or a healthy co-twin of an affected twin (not recorded which).

The CDR3 loop reads CASSPQGIPNEKLFF. The chain combines TRBV6-1 with TRBJ1-4; lacking DNA, the TRBD1 call made by TCRdb goes unchecked. CDR1 is MNHNS, CDR2 SASEGT, per germline. The CDR3 totals 15 residues.

V is TRBV6-5 and J is TRBJ2-3; TCRdb reports TRBD1, a call that lacks DNA to check it against. The V gene's germline CDR1 is MNHEY and CDR2 SVGAGI. This CDR3 comprises 15 residues. The CDR3 sequence is CASSYGGGATDTQYF.

The chain joins TRBV5-1 to TRBJ1-1; TCRdb picks TRBD1, but there is no DNA to check that call. CDR3 length: 17 residues. Germline V gene sequence: CDR1 SGHRS, CDR2 YFSETQ. CDR3 protein: CASSLAGSGAMNTEAFF.

V gene TRBV7-8 combines with J gene TRBJ2-1; the TRBD1 assignment by TCRdb is unverifiable without DNA. The CDR3 length is 14 residues. Germline V gives CDR1 SGHVS, CDR2 FQNEAQ. CDR3 region: CASSPPAGRNEQFF.

This chain connects TRBV27 to TRBJ2-7; TCRdb lists TRBD2, though no DNA is available to test this call. CDR1 is MNHEY, CDR2 SMNVEV, per germline (reference sequence). The CDR3 spans 15 residues. The chain's CDR3 is CASSSGLAALREQYF.

This chain links TRBV4-2 with TRBJ2-1; the D gene TCRdb calls, TRBD2, cannot be checked with no DNA. From germline, CDR1 is LGHNA and CDR2 YNFKEQ. The CDR3 spans 16 residues. The CDR3 reads CASSQEGGGAPNEQFF.

The J gene is TRBJ2-2, the V gene TRBV7-6; without DNA, the TCRdb call of TRBD1 cannot be checked. Looked up from germline, CDR1 is SGHVS and CDR2 is FNYEAQ. CDR3 length: 15 amino acids. The CDR3 loop reads CASSLGLGDTGELFF.

The chain couples TRBV3-1 to TRBJ2-7. Germline assignment: CDR1 LGHDT and CDR2 YNNKEL (reference sequence). CDR3 length equals 13 residues. CDR3 residues: CASSQRSLNEQYF.

J is TRBJ2-3 and V is TRBV15. The germline V gene has CDR1 LNHNV and CDR2 YYDKDF (reference sequence). This CDR3 is 13 amino acids long. CDR3 amino acids: CATSSGSTDTQYF.

The V gene is TRBV12-3 or TRBV12-4, the J gene TRBJ1-1. The CDR3 has 16 amino acids. CDR3 protein: CASSLGLDRALAEAFF.

The rearrangement joins TRBV11-2 to TRBJ2-2. Germline CDR1 and CDR2: SGHAT and FQNNGV. The CDR3 loop spans 12 amino acids. The CDR3 loop is CASSFYVGELFF.

CDR3 protein: CASSLRELGTDTQYF. The V and J genes are TRBV7-3 and TRBJ2-3; TCRdb designates TRBD2, a call that cannot be tested without DNA. The CDR3 consists of 15 residues. Germline assignment: CDR1 SGHTA and CDR2 FQGTGA. Full variable domain (outside the CDR3, taken from reference TRBV7-3 and TRBJ2-3): GAGVSQTPSNKVTEKGKYVELRCDPISGHTALYWYRQSLGQGPEFLIYFQGTGAADDSGLPNDRFFAVRPEGSVSTLKIQRTERGDSAVYLCASSLRELGTDTQYFGPGTRLTVL.

The chain has TRBV6-1 and TRBJ1-4; TCRdb gives TRBD1 as the D gene, but with no DNA this cannot be confirmed. The germline V gene has CDR1 MNHNS and CDR2 SASEGT. This CDR3 comprises 13 residues. The CDR3 reads CASSERGWEKLFF.

The chain is built from TRBV11-2 and TRBJ1-2. The CDR3 runs to 14 residues. The V gene's germline CDR1 is SGHAT and CDR2 FQNNGV. This CDR3 reads CASSSMDGFYGYTF.

The chain carries TRBV12-3 or TRBV12-4 and TRBJ2-1; TCRdb calls TRBD2, which cannot be checked without DNA. The CDR3 extends over 15 amino acids. CDR3: CASRSSGVTAEEQFF.

The chain carries TRBV28 and TRBJ1-1. Looked up from germline, CDR1 is MDHEN and CDR2 is SYDVKM. CDR3 length: 14 residues. The CDR3 sequence: CASSFAGMNTEAFF.

V gene TRBV3-1 combines with J gene TRBJ1-6; TCRdb gives TRBD1 as the D gene, but with no DNA this cannot be confirmed. Germline V gives CDR1 LGHDT, CDR2 YNNKEL (reference sequence). CDR3 length equals 15 residues. CDR3 sequence reads: CASSPGMTGNSPLHF.

The chain combines TRBV4-2 with TRBJ1-3; TCRdb selects TRBD1, and the lack of DNA leaves this call unchecked. CDR3 length: 15 amino acids. Germline values: CDR1 LGHNA, CDR2 YNFKEQ. The CDR3 spells CASSQDWGARNTIYF.

The CDR3 loop reads CASSGAGTSRNEQFF. This chain uses TRBV5-1 with TRBJ2-1; without DNA, the TCRdb call of TRBD2 cannot be checked. CDR1 is SGHRS, CDR2 YFSETQ, per germline. The CDR3 length is 15 residues.

The V gene is TRBV6-4, the J gene TRBJ1-1; absent DNA, TCRdb's TRBD1 call cannot be checked. CDR3 length equals 12 residues. Germline assignment: CDR1 MRHNA and CDR2 SNTAGT. The CDR3 region is CASSDGGRVTFF.

The chain recombines TRBV4-1 with TRBJ1-4; no DNA is available, so the TRBD1 call from TCRdb remains unchecked. The CDR3 sequence is 15 residues long. Germline assignment: CDR1 MGHRA and CDR2 YSYEKL. The CDR3 loop reads CASSHTSGWGEKLFF.

This rearrangement joins TRBV9 to TRBJ1-2. Germline CDR1 reads SGDLS; CDR2 reads YYNGEE. This CDR3 has 13 amino acids. This CDR3 reads CASSVDINYGYTF. Full variable domain (missing parts from reference TRBV9 and TRBJ1-2): DSGVTQTPKHLITATGQRVTLRCSPRSGDLSVYWYQQSLDQGLQFLIQYYNGEERAKGNILERFSAQQFPDLHSELNLSSLELGDSALYFCASSVDINYGYTFGSGTRLTVV.

The chain carries TRBV20-1 and TRBJ2-3; the TCRdb D gene call, TRBD1, has no DNA to confirm it. This CDR3 contains 15 residues. The germline V gene encodes CDR1 DFQATT and CDR2 SNEGSKA (reference sequence). CDR3 region: CSAQKPGAPTDTQYF.

The CDR3 loop is CASSLGFSAGVITEAFF. V and J are TRBV5-1 and TRBJ1-1; TCRdb reports TRBD1, a call that lacks DNA to check it against. Germline V gene sequence: CDR1 SGHRS, CDR2 YFSETQ. The CDR3 sequence is 17 residues long.

J is TRBJ2-3 and V is TRBV5-1; TCRdb designates TRBD1, a call that cannot be tested without DNA. There are 16 residues in the CDR3. Germline values: CDR1 SGHRS, CDR2 YFSETQ. The CDR3: CASSQDGAGRTDTQYF.

J is TRBJ2-1 and V is TRBV6-1; lacking DNA, the TRBD2 call made by TCRdb goes unchecked. The CDR3 is made up of 15 amino acids. Germline-derived CDR1 and CDR2 are MNHNS and SASEGT. The CDR3 sequence is CASSGGKRGGGEQFF.

The J gene is TRBJ1-1, the V gene TRBV5-1; TCRdb outputs TRBD1, but without DNA this stays unchecked. Germline loops: CDR1 SGHRS, CDR2 YFSETQ. The CDR3 runs 15 residues. CDR3 in amino acids: CASSPVGTGNTEAFF.

This rearrangement joins TRBV20-1 to TRBJ2-3. The CDR3 covers 14 residues. Germline V gene data show CDR1 as DFQATT and CDR2 as SNEGSKA (reference sequence). The CDR3 reads CSASRQLSTDTQYF.

V gene TRBV29-1 combines with J gene TRBJ1-1. The CDR3 covers 13 residues. The V gene's germline CDR1 is SQVTM and CDR2 ANQGSEA. The CDR3 loop is CSVFSDAGTEAFF.

The CDR3 sequence: CASTSWAGQYEQYF. The chain combines TRBV28 with TRBJ2-7; as DNA is missing, the TRBD1 call by TCRdb cannot be tested. CDR3 length: 14 amino acids. CDR1 MDHEN and CDR2 SYDVKM come from the germline V gene.

The chain couples TRBV10-3 to TRBJ1-5. CDR1 and CDR2 (germline): ENHRY, SYGVKD. The CDR3 totals 13 residues. The CDR3: CAISEGEHQPQHF.

This rearrangement joins TRBV5-4 to TRBJ2-3. This CDR3 region has 14 residues. Germline assignment: CDR1 SGHNT and CDR2 YYREEE (reference sequence). The CDR3 region is CASSSHGGPDTQYF.